This is a list of T cell receptor beta chains from one sample in a study of CXCR3-negative and CXCR3-positive naive CD8 T cells. TCRdb derives one entry per CDR3 protein from the 5' RACE reads, leaving out DNA. The sample has around 60,000 distinct CDR3 sequences, and its top ten clones hold roughly 0.73%. Sequences were obtained from naive CXCR3+ CD8+ T cells from blood. The source is a human donor in good health. Some clones in this sample may be carry-over from other donors' samples. Both conserved end residues are part of each CDR3. The order of the fields is J gene, clone size, V gene, CDR3 protein. Rows may omit the clone size; those that give it use once, few, many or a size class.

TRBJ2-3 . TRBV6-5 CASSYRFSTDTQYF
TRBJ2-7 . TRBV4-3 CASSQDPAPGEQYF
TRBJ2-7 . TRBV2 CASGGNDEQYF
TRBJ2-3 . TRBV7-8 CASSFGSPEEYF
TRBJ1-2 . TRBV29-1 CSVETHRAPLLYGYTF
TRBJ1-3 . TRBV29-1 CSVPAGNTIYF
TRBJ2-7 . TRBV6-1 CASLNLYEQYF
TRBJ1-2 . TRBV4-3 CASSQAGTDGYTF
TRBJ1-1 . TRBV7-9 CASSLTSGPTEAFF
TRBJ2-7 . TRBV29-1 CSVNQRERDEQYF
TRBJ1-1 . TRBV7-9 CASSPDRWDTEAFF
TRBJ2-1 . TRBV28 CASSLVSGQQFF
TRBJ1-4 . TRBV25-1 CASSELIGGSNEKLFF
TRBJ2-2 . TRBV7-9 CASSTERGPTGELFF
TRBJ2-1 . TRBV19 CASSYAGWEGNEQFF
TRBJ2-7 . TRBV28 CASSFRGLGYGEQYF
TRBJ2-1 . TRBV10-3 CAISELSGGAYNEQFF
TRBJ2-5 . TRBV20-1 CSAPRGESETQYF
TRBJ2-7 . TRBV14 CASSPGVRNEQYF
TRBJ1-2 . TRBV29-1 CSVVQSYGYTF
TRBJ2-7 . TRBV20-1 CSAKSLGRDYEQYF
TRBJ2-7 . TRBV5-6 CASSPDSLVSYEQYF
TRBJ2-7 . TRBV29-1 CSVYKSDEQYF
TRBJ2-7 . TRBV13 CASSHVEGASYEQYF
TRBJ1-4 . TRBV7-8 CASSLNEQSNEKLFF
TRBJ2-7 . TRBV6-2/TRBV6-3 CASSLGTVWEQYF
TRBJ2-3 . TRBV11-2 CASSSYPPDTQYF
TRBJ2-7 . TRBV20-1 CSAYRGGETYEQYF
TRBJ2-2 . TRBV25-1 CASRLTGMGTGELFF
TRBJ2-7 . TRBV4-3 CASSQARGPYEQYF
TRBJ2-7 . TRBV29-1 CSVDGAGEPYEQYF
TRBJ2-1 . TRBV7-6 CASSLDPGGNEQFF
TRBJ1-1 . TRBV7-9 CASSPILDSNTEAFF
TRBJ2-4 . TRBV11-3 CASSSTDSGSKNIQYF
TRBJ2-7 . TRBV12-3/TRBV12-4 CASSLTGVSYEQYF
TRBJ2-1 . TRBV14 CASSQDPGTYNEQFF
TRBJ1-1 . TRBV2 CASSEGSEAFF
TRBJ2-3 . TRBV2 CASENPSGGTTDTQYF
TRBJ2-7 medium-sized TRBV29-1 CSVSQGAFYEQYF
TRBJ2-3 . TRBV4-3 CASSPRGELLYTDTQYF
TRBJ2-1 . TRBV2 CASSERDLGPYNEQFF
TRBJ2-3 . TRBV12-3/TRBV12-4 CASSLTASTDTQYF
TRBJ2-7 . TRBV29-1 CSVVFPDRAYEQYF
TRBJ1-1 . TRBV6-2/TRBV6-3 CASRPFGNTEAFF
TRBJ2-3 . TRBV7-2 CASSSGGAGDTQYF
TRBJ2-3 . TRBV6-2/TRBV6-3 CASSYREDTQYF
TRBJ2-7 . TRBV25-1 CASNRESYEQYF
TRBJ1-6 . TRBV7-2 CASSIPVSALHF
TRBJ2-1 . TRBV5-1 CASSLAQGYNEQFF
TRBJ2-7 . TRBV24-1 CATSTGEGYEQYF
TRBJ1-5 . TRBV4-2 CASSQGLGANQPQHF
TRBJ2-7 . TRBV9 CASSVEPDYYEQYF